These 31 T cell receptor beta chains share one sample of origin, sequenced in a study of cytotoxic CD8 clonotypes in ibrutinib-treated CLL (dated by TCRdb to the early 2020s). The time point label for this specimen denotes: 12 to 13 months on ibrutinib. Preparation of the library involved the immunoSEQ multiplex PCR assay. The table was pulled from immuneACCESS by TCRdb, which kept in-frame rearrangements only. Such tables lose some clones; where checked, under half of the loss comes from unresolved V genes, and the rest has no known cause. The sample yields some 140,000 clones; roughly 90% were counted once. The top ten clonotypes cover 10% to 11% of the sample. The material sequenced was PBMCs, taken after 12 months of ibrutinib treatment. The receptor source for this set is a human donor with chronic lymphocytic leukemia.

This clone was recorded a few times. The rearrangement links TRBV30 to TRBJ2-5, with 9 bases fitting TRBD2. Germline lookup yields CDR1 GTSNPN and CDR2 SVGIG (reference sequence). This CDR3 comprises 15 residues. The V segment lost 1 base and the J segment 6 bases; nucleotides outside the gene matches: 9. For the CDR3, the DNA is TGTGCCTGGAGTGACTCTAGCGGGATGACGCAGACCCAGTACTTC. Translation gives CAWSDSSGMTQTQYF.

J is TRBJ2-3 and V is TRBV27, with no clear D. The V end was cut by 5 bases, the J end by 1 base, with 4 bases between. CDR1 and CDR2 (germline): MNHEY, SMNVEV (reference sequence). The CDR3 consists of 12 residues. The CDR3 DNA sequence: TGTGCCAGCAGTACCGGCACAGATACGCAGTATTTT. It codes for CASSTGTDTQYF.

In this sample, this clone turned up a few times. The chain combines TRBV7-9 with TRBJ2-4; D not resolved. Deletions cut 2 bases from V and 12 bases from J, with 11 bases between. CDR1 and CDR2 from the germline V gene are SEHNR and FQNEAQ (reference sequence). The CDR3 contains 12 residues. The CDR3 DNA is TGTGCCAGCAGCTTAACGGGTTTAACTCAGTACTTC. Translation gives CASSLTGLTQYF.

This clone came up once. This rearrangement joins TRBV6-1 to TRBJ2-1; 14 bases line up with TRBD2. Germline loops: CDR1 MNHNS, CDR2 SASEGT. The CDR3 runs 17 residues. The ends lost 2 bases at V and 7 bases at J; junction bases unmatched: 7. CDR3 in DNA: TGTGCCAGCAGTGAACCGGGACTAGCGGGAGCTGGAAATGAGCAGTTCTTC. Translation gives CASSEPGLAGAGNEQFF.

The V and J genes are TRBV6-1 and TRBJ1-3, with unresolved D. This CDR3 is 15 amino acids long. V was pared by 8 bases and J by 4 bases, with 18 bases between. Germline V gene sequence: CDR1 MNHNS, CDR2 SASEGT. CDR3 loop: CASRPTTGGGNTIYF. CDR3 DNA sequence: TGTGCCAGCCGCCCTACGACGGGAGGAGGAAACACCATATATTTT.

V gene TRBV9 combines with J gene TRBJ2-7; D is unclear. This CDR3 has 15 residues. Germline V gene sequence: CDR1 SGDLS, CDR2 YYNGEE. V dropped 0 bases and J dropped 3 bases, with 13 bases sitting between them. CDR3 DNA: TGTGCCAGCAGCGTAGCAACCGGGCCGAACTACGAGCAGTACTTC. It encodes CASSVATGPNYEQYF.

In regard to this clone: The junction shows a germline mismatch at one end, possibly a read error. Here the CDR3 reads CAAARTQRGTANEQYF. The CDR3 DNA reads TGCGCGGCGGCTAGGACCCAGAGGGGGACAGCCAACGAGCAGTACTTC. This chain uses TRBV10-3 with TRBJ2-7; TRBD1 matches 7 bases. This CDR3 has 16 amino acids. Germline CDR1 ENHRY, CDR2 SYGVKD.

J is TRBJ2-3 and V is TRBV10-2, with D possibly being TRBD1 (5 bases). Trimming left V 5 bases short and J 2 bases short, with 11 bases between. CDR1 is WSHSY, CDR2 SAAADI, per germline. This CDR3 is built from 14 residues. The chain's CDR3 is CASSQKGNTDTQYF. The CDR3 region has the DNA TGCGCCAGCAGTCAGAAGGGGAACACAGATACGCAGTATTTT.

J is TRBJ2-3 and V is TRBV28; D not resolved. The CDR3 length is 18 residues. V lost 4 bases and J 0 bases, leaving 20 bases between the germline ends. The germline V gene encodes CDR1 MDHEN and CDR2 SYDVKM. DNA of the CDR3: TGTGCCAGCAGTTCATCAGCCCCAGAGCCCCCTAGCACAGATACGCAGTATTTT. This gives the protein CASSSSAPEPPSTDTQYF.

CDR3 loop: CATRLGTPGNTIYF. The CDR3 bases are TGCGCCACCCGACTCGGGACACCTGGAAACACCATATATTTT. The rearrangement uses TRBV10-2 and TRBJ1-3; weak D call: TRBD1 (6 bases). Germline V gene sequence: CDR1 WSHSY, CDR2 SAAADI. The CDR3 covers 14 residues. V lost 10 bases and J 2 bases, leaving 15 bases between the germline ends.

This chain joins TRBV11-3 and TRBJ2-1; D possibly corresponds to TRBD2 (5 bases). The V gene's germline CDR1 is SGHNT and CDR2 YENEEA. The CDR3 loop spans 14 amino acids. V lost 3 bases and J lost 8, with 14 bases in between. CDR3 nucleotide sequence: TGTGCCAGCAGCTTGCAACGAGGGTTGGATGAGCAGTTCTTC. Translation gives CASSLQRGLDEQFF.

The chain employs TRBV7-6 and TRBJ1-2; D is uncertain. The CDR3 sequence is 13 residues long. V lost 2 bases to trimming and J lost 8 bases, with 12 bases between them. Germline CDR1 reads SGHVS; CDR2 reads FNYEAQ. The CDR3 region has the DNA TGTGCCAGCAGCTTATCAGAAGCCTTAGGCTACACCTTC. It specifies CASSLSEALGYTF.

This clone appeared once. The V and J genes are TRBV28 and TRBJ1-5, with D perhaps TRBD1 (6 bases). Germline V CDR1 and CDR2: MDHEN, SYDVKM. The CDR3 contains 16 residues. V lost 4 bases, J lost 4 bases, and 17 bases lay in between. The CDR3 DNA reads TGTGCCAGCAGTTCGCAGGACAGAAGTTTTAATCAGCCCCAGCATTTT. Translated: CASSSQDRSFNQPQHF.

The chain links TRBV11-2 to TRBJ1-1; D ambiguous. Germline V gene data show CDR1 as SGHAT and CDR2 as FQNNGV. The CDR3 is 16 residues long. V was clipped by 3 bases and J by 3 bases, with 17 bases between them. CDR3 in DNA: TGTGCCAGCAGCTTTGCTCGCGGGGTCTGGGACACTGAAGCTTTCTTT. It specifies CASSFARGVWDTEAFF.

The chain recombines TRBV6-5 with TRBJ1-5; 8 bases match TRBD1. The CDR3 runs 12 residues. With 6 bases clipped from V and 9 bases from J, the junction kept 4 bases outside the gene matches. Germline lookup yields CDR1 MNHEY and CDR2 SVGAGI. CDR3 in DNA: TGTGCCAGCAGCAATACAGGGGGGCCCCAGCATTTT. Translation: CASSNTGGPQHF.

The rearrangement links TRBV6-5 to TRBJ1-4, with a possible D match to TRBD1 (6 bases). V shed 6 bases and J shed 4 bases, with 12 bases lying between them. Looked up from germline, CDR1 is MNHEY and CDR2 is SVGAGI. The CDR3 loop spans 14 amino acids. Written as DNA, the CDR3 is TGTGCCAGCAGGACTGGACAGATTAATGAAAAACTGTTTTTT. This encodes CASRTGQINEKLFF.

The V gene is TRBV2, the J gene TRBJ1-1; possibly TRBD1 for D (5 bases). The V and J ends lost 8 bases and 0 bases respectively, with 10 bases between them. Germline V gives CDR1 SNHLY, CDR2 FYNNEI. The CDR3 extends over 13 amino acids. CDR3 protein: CASGQSLNTEAFF. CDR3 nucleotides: TGTGCCAGCGGACAATCACTGAACACTGAAGCTTTCTTT.

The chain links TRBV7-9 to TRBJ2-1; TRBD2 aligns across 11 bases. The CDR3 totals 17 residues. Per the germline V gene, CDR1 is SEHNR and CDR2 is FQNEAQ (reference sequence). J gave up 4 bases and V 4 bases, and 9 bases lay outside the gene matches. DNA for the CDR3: TGTGCCAGCAGCTGGGTGGGGACTAGCGGACGGTACAATGAGCAGTTCTTC. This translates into CASSWVGTSGRYNEQFF.

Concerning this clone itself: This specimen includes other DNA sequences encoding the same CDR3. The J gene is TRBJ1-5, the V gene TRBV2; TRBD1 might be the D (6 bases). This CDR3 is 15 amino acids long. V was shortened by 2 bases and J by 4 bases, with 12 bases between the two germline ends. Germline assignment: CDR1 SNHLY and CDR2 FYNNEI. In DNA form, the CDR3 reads TGTGCCAGCAGTGAATCGGGACAACGGAATCAGCCCCAGCATTTT. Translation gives CASSESGQRNQPQHF.

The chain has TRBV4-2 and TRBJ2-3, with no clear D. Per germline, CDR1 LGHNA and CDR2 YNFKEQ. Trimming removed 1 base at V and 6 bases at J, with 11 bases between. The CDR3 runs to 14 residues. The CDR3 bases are TGTGCCAGCAGCCAAGGATCCCAGTTGGATACGCAGTATTTT. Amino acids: CASSQGSQLDTQYF.

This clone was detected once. CDR3 residues: CASSLATGGQETQYF. As DNA, the CDR3 is TGTGCCAGCAGCTTAGCCACAGGGGGCCAAGAGACCCAGTACTTC. V and J are TRBV11-3 and TRBJ2-5, with TRBD1 matching over 8 bases. The CDR3 is made up of 15 amino acids. From germline, CDR1 is SGHNT and CDR2 YENEEA. J was trimmed by 1 base and V by 1 base; bases with no gene match: 2. The full variable domain, with the rest looked up from reference TRBV11-3 and TRBJ2-5, is EAGVVQSPRYKIIEKKQPVAFWCNPISGHNTLYWYLQNLGQGPELLIRYENEEAVDDSQLPKDRFSAERLKGVDSTLKIQPAELGDSAVYLCASSLATGGQETQYFGPGTRLLVL.

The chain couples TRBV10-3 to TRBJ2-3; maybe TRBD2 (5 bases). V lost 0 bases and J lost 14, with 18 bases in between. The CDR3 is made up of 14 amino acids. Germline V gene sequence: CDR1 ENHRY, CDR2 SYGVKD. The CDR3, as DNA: TGTGCCATCAGTGAGTCGATGGGAGCCCAAGTATCGTATTTT. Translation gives CAISESMGAQVSYF.

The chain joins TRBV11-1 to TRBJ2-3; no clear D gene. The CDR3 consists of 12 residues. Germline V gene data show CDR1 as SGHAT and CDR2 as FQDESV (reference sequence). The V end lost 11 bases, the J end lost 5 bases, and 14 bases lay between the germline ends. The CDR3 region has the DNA TGTGCCGGAGCCAAGGGTGGAGATACGCAGTATTTT. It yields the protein CAGAKGGDTQYF.

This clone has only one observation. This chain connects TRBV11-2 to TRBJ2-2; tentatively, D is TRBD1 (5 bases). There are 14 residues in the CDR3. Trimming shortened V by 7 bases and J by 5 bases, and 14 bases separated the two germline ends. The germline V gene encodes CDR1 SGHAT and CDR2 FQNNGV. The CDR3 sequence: CASNRAQGTGELFF. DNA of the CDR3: TGTGCCAGCAACCGGGCCCAGGGTACCGGGGAGCTGTTTTTT.

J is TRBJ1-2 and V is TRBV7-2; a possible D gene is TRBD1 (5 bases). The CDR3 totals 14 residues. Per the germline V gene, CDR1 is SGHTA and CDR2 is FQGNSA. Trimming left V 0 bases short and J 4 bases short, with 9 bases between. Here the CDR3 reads CASSLARGGYGYTF. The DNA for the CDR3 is TGTGCCAGCAGCTTAGCTCGGGGCGGCTATGGCTACACCTTC.

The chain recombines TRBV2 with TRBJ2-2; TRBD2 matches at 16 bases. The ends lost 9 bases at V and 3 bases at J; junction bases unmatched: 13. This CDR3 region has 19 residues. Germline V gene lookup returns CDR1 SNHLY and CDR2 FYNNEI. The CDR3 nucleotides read TGTGCCAGGATACATGGGACTAGCGGGAGGGCCCGGGACACCGGGGAGCTGTTTTTT. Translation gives CARIHGTSGRARDTGELFF.

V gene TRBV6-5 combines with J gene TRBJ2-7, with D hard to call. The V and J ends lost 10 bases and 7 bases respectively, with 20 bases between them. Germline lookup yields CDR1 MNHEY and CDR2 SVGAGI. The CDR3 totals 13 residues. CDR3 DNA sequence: TGTGCCACCTTAGCTCGCAGCCCCAGTGAGCAGTACTTC. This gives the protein CATLARSPSEQYF.

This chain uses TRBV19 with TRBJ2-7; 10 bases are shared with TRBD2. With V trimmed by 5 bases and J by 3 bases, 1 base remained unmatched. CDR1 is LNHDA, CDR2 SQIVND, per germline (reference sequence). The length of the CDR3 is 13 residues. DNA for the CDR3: TGTGCCAGTAGTGCTAGCGGGAGCTACGAGCAGTACTTC. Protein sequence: CASSASGSYEQYF. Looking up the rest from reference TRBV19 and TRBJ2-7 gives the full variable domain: DGGITQSPKYLFRKEGQNVTLSCEQNLNHDAMYWYRQDPGQGLRLIYYSQIVNDFQKGDIAEGYSVSREKKESFPLTVTSAQKNPTAFYLCASSASGSYEQYFGPGTRLTVT.

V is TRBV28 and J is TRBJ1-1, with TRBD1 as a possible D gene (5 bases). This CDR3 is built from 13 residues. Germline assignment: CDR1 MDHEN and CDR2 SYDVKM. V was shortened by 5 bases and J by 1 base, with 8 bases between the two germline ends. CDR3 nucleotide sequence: TGTGCCAGCAGTGGGGACCAGAACACTGAAGCTTTCTTT. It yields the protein CASSGDQNTEAFF.

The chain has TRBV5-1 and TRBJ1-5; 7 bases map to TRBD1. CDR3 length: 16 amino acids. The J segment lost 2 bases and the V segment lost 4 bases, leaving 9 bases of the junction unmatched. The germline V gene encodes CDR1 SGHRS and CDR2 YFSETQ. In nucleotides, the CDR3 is TGCGCCAGCAGCCCCGGACAGGCAAGCGGCAATCAGCCCCAGCATTTT. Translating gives CASSPGQASGNQPQHF.

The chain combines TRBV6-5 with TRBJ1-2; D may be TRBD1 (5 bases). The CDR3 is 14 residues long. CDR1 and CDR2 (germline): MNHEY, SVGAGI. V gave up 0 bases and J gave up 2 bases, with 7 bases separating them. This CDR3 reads CASSYSSGNYGYTF. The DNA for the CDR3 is TGTGCCAGCAGTTACTCGTCAGGGAACTATGGCTACACCTTC.